This TCR beta chain came from a study of cytomegalovirus exposure and HLA in healthy donors (dated by TCRdb to between 2016 and 2019). Describing the broader study: In an earlier analysis of some 610 of the donors, around 290 Gb of sequence data and just under 120 million unique TCR beta sequences from 180 million or so T cells were reported. Several DR-DQ haplotypes were handled as single units for association and clustering because linkage in the cohort was strong. The study aimed to test whether signatures of past pathogen exposure could be identified by cataloging public T cell receptors. In the later analysis, no new phenotypic data were used to find candidate immune exposures; instead, reliance was placed on TCR beta sequences and their occurrence across donors. A later genetic analysis used genome-wide SNP genotypes for about 55% of the 666 donors, treating that subset as a discovery cohort. Of the approximately 400 genotyped donors, 70% to 90% were placed in the genetic ancestry cluster associated with self-reported Caucasian donors. To predict cytomegalovirus infection status, the study combined high-throughput TCR immunosequencing, statistical association of individual TCRs with disease status, and machine learning. The T cell repertoires of under 750 subjects were profiled by immunosequencing and related to cytomegalovirus serostatus. Along with the roughly 670-subject first cohort, a separate validation cohort of over 90 different subjects was used. The number of typed donors differed by locus: 629-630 for A, B, C, DRB1 and DQB1; approximately 520 for DQA1; about 600 for DPA1; and 400 to 480 for DPB1. An early release covering about 600 HLA-typed donors comprised 300 to 350 gigabases of sequencing data and tens of millions of unique TCR sequences. To decide whether each TCR beta V gene segment behaved as functional or pseudogenic, an earlier analysis of approximately 600 of the donors relied on high-throughput TCR beta sequencing. Among roughly 400 genotyped donors of the cohort, an average of approximately 250,000 unique TCR beta nucleotide sequences were sequenced per donor, roughly 18% of them non-productive. Donor age, sex, ethnicity and CMV serostatus were compiled alongside the repertoire data. Class I and class II HLA loci were covered by the typing at four-digit resolution. All discovery cohort repertoires had been generated on a single sequencing platform. To study patterns of TCR occurrence, a later analysis re-analyzed previously published TCR beta repertoires from around 660 donors and added high-resolution HLA genotyping. Findings and caveats that apply to the study as a whole: Because counts were too low, approximately 15 rarely observed V segments, including chromosome 9 orphons, were excluded from the earlier analysis of around 590 of the donors. A further reported finding was that TCR beta sequences accurately predicted the HLA-A and HLA-B alleles for most subjects in the first cohort. In an earlier analysis of 500 to 650 of the donors, most TCR beta V segments appeared in productive rearrangements about 90% or about 30% of the time, broadly matching IMGT annotations. In a later genetic analysis, a missense DCLRE1C variant was associated with V-gene and J-gene trimming of TCR beta chains, and the association was replicated in an independent cohort. Correlated functional status among segregating V segments might be attributable to linkage disequilibrium, but an unknown experimental factor could not be ruled out. CMV serostatus was the only immune exposure information available for the cohort. The presence/absence analyses assumed that sequencing depth was roughly uniform across donors, and that assumption may not be true. Because HLA typing was unavailable for some donors at each locus, only the typed subset was used in association tests. In a later analysis, several top co-occurrence clusters were reported to appear linked to parvovirus B19, influenza, CMV and Epstein-Barr virus. The classifier was reported to diagnose cytomegalovirus status with high specificity and sensitivity in both the original cohort and the validation cohort. In a later analysis, HLA-associated TCR beta chains were found to be more clonally expanded and to have lower generation probabilities than equally common non-associated chains. Only TCR beta chains were sequenced in this cohort, and the absence of alpha or paired-chain data limited detectable features. In a later analysis, the rate of TCR association differed among HLA loci, with DRB1 alleles having the most associated TCRs and HLA-C alleles having the fewest. While some public TCRs were present in many individuals, most TCR sequences turned up only very rarely across donors. The authors suggested that the approach could potentially be extended to other disease states and immunological phenotypes. In a later genetic analysis, fewer N-insertions in productive TCRs were reported among donors in an Asian-associated ancestry cluster than the approximately 630-donor mean. A group of highly shared sequence variants was considered likely to be a technical artifact of the sequencing pipeline. In a later analysis, 15,000 to 20,000 TCR beta sequences were associated with specific HLA alleles at a false discovery rate of 0.05. The study gave a list of some 150 TCR beta chains associated with cytomegalovirus. Three of the identified cytomegalovirus-associated TCR beta chains were confirmed in vitro to be specific for cytomegalovirus antigens. When HLA alleles, especially DR and DQ, strongly co-occurred, TCR associations were difficult to assign to individual alleles. According to a later analysis, most CMV-associated TCR beta chains appeared to be HLA-restricted, and the HLA associations seemed to be driven largely by CMV exposure.

Libraries came from the immunoSEQ multiplex PCR assay. For the multiplex PCR, a mixture combining 60 forward primers for TCR Vbeta segments and 13 reverse primers for TCR Jbeta segments was used. A multiplex PCR assay on genomic DNA amplified the CDR3 region of rearranged TCR beta genes. Amplified TCR beta libraries were sequenced as 87-base-pair reads on the Illumina HiSeq System. On the study's bioinformatics: In a later analysis, roughly 80 million unique TCR beta chains were counted across the approximately 640 repertoires, and around 10 million of these chains were shared by at least two donors. Raw reads were error-corrected and collapsed into unique sequences by a nearest-neighbor algorithm in which closely related sequences were merged to remove PCR and sequencing errors. CDR3 sequences were aligned to IMGT reference sequences to assign V, D and J gene segments. Each retained sequence needed at least a six-nucleotide match to both a V gene segment and a J gene segment. Rearrangements were called productive when the CDR3 lacked stop codons and stayed in frame with V and J; all others were non-productive. Following IMGT convention, CDR3 was defined as the stretch from the second conserved V-encoded cysteine to the conserved J-encoded phenylalanine. In an earlier analysis of around 600 of the donors, sequences lacking an unambiguous match to a single V gene segment were excluded. An earlier analysis of 587 of the donors called V segments functional above 56.7% productive rearrangements and segregating when the between-donor standard deviation exceeded 5%. A statistical classification framework was built for diagnosing cytomegalovirus status from the catalog of TCR beta chain sequences. In a later analysis, V and J genes were assigned by comparing TCR nucleotide sequences against IMGT/GENE-DB human TR gene sequences. A later analysis assigned CDR3 sequences and most-parsimonious VDJ recombination scenarios with the TCRdist pipeline. A later analysis defined each TCR beta chain by its CDR3 amino acid sequence plus V-gene family, and excluded reads lacking a unique V-gene family. To address suspected cross-contamination and a sequencing artifact, a later analysis removed a few hundred highly shared, low-generation-probability nucleotide sequences. In a later analysis, a clonal expansion index was calculated for each public chain from normalized within-repertoire ranks of inferred template counts. A later analysis computed generation probabilities with a VDJ recombination model fitted to out-of-frame rearrangements, and checked the results against IGoR. Hypergeometric tests were used in a later analysis to score TCR-TCR, TCR-HLA and TCR-CMV co-occurrence, with a repertoire-size bias correction applied to the TCR pairs. False discovery rates were estimated in a later analysis by permuting HLA or CMV assignments 20 times. In a later analysis, co-occurring TCRs were grouped using DBSCAN, with TCRdist sequence similarity added in when clustering inside HLA-allele-positive subsets. Repertoires with fewer than 30,000 or more than 120,000 public chains were left out of co-occurrence clustering, as were a few repertoires with anomalous nucleotide sharing. Entries here come from immuneACCESS through TCRdb and include only in-frame sequences with V and J called. Some clones fail to appear in such tables; in the studies checked, an unresolved V gene covers under half of the shortfall, and the cause of the remainder is unknown. The V and J calls and clone size are taken from that table; D and trimming were inferred from the DNA. The sample records some 99,000 clones, about 74% of which are singletons. Of the sample, around 7.2% falls within the top ten clones.

The cohort was made up of roughly 670 healthy bone marrow donors. At the time of sampling, every cohort member was nominally healthy, though immune exposures that went unrecorded were likely present. The donor was CMV seronegative and was included in the group of about 400 seronegative cohort members. A peripheral blood sample was provided by each donor, and peripheral blood mononuclear cells were used for TCR beta sequencing. The Qiagen DNeasy Blood Extraction Kit was used to extract genomic DNA from the blood cell samples. There are a few counts of this clone. There is no known antigen for this receptor. No per-base quality is available; no much larger clone lies one base away. Sequencing was done on a sample of PBMCs. This TCR was recovered from a female donor in good health and CMV-seronegative.

The CDR3 has the sequence CASTRRQGSKGTEAFF. The sequence in DNA is TGTGCCAGCACCAGGAGACAGGGGTCCAAGGGCACTGAAGCTTTCTTT. The chain is assembled from TRBV2 and TRBJ1-1, and 8 junction bases match TRBD1. Trimming removed 7 bases from V and 4 bases from J; the gene matches leave 14 bases unexplained. Per the germline V gene, SNHLY is the CDR1 and FYNNEI is the CDR2. Reading from cysteine to phenylalanine, the CDR3 counts 16 amino acids. The CDR3 DNA has 48 bases and is translated from base 1.